This TCR beta chain was obtained from a study of spatial heterogeneity in lung cancer. In the study overall: More beta-chain than alpha-chain sequences were consistently detected. A module score for T cells, taken from matched bulk RNA-seq, correlated strongly with TCR transcript counts in tumor regions.

Documented time point: sample taken at primary tumor resection. Every cDNA TCR molecule received its own unique molecular identifier. TCRdb passed the 5' RACE reads through MiXCR, listing each CDR3 protein once. The table includes some 16,000 distinct CDR3 sequences, approximately 6.5% detected once. This clonotype came up many times. What it binds is not known. For a library built for alpha chains, this beta chain is a stray read; little rests on its size. Findings and caveats of the study: Counts of expanded alpha and beta TCRs within tumors tracked the tumor nonsynonymous mutation count.

V was clipped by 5 bases and J by 0 bases; unmatched bases: 7. This CDR3 has 16 residues. Germline assignment: CDR1 LNHNV and CDR2 YYDKDF (reference sequence). The TCR was taken from a female donor with early-stage non-small cell lung cancer. Source: lung tumor tissue, taken at surgery. The chain uses TRBV15 and TRBJ2-4; 7 positions agree with TRBD1. DNA of the CDR3: TGTGCCACCAGCTCTCCCAACAGGGGAGCCAAAAACATTCAGTACTTC. It specifies CATSSPNRGAKNIQYF.